This TCR beta chain was recorded in a study of blood T cell repertoires in COVID-19. Only in-frame clones appear in the TCRdb table, and some are missing; sequencing was by immunoSEQ multiplex PCR. The sample has about 240,000 clones; roughly 86% are singletons. Germline values: CDR1 SEHNR, CDR2 FQNEAQ (reference sequence). This CDR3 region has 14 residues. J gave up 2 bases and V 5 bases, and 5 bases lay outside the gene matches. Sequenced input: peripheral blood. This chain joins TRBV7-9 and TRBJ1-1; 7 bases are shared with TRBD1. The sequence was obtained from a man at least 80 years old with acute or convalescent COVID-19. CDR3 sequence (DNA): TGTGCCAGCAGCACCGGGACAGACAACACTGAAGCTTTCTTT. Its protein product is CASSTGTDNTEAFF.